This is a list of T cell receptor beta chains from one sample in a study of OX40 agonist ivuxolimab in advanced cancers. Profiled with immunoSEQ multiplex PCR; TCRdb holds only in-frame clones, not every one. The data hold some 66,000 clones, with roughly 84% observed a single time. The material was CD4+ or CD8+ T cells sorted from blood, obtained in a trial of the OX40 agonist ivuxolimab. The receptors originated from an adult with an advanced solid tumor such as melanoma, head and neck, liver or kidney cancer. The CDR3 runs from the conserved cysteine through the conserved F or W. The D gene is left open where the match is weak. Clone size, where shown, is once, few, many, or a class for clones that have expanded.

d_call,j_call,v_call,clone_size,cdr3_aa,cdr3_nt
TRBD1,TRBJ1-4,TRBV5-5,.,CASSLRQGGEKLFF,TGTGCCAGCAGCTTGAGACAGGGAGGCGAAAAACTGTTTTTT
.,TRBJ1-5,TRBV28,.,CASSLSLAGNQPQHF,TGTGCCAGCAGTTTGTCGTTGGCAGGCAATCAGCCCCAGCATTTT
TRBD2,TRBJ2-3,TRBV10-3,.,CAIILAGGPHPLPYTDTQYF,TGTGCCATCATACTAGCGGGGGGGCCGCACCCCCTTCCATACACAGATACGCAGTATTTT
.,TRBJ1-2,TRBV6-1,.,CASSEGGADYGYTF,TGTGCCAGCTCCGAGGGGGGGGCGGACTATGGCTACACCTTC
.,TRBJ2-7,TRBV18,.,CASSPQGLPYEQYF,TGTGCCAGCTCACCCCAGGGGTTACCCTACGAGCAGTACTTC
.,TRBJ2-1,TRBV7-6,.,CASSPSGNKRGEQFF,TGTGCCAGCAGCCCCTCGGGGAACAAACGGGGTGAGCAGTTCTTC
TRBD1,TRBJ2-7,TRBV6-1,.,CASLGARGRSEQYF,TGTGCCAGTCTCGGGGCTAGGGGGCGCTCCGAGCAGTACTTC
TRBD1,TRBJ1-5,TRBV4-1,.,CASSQATGDSNQPQHF,TGCGCCAGCAGCCAGGCCACAGGGGATAGCAATCAGCCCCAGCATTTT
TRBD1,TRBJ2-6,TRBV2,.,CASRAGGSGANVLTF,TGTGCCAGCAGGGCAGGGGGCTCTGGGGCCAACGTCCTGACTTTC
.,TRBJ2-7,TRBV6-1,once,CASSEVPYEQYF,TGTGCCAGCAGTGAAGTGCCCTACGAGCAGTACTTC
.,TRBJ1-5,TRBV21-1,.,CASSKVEGNQPQHF,TGTGCCAGCAGCAAAGTTGAGGGGAATCAGCCCCAGCATTTT